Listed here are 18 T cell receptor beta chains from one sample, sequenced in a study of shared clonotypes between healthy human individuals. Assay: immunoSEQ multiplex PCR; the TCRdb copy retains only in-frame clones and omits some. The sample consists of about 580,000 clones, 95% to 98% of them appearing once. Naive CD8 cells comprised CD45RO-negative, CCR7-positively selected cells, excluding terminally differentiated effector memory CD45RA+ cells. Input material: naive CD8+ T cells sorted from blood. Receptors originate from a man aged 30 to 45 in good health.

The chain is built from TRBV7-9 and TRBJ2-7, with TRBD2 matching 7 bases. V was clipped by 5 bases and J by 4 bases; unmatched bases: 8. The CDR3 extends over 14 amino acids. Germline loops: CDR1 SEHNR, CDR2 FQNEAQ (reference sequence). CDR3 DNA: TGTGCCAGCAGCGAGAGCGGGAACTCTTACGAGCAGTACTTC. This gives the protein CASSESGNSYEQYF.

The CDR3 DNA is TGTGCCAGCAGCTTGGTGGATTCACAATACGGGGGTCTGTACTTC. This codes for CASSLVDSQYGGLYF. This chain uses TRBV5-5 with TRBJ2-7; tentative D call: TRBD2 (6 bases). The CDR3 covers 15 residues. Looked up from germline, CDR1 is SGHKS and CDR2 is YYEKEE (reference sequence). Deletions cut 0 bases from V and 12 bases from J, with 22 bases between. Full variable domain (missing parts from reference TRBV5-5 and TRBJ2-7): DAGVTQSPTHLIKTRGQQVTLRCSPISGHKSVSWYQQVLGQGPQFIFQYYEKEERGRGNFPDRFSARQFPNYSSELNVNALLLGDSALYLCASSLVDSQYGGLYFGPGTRLTVT.

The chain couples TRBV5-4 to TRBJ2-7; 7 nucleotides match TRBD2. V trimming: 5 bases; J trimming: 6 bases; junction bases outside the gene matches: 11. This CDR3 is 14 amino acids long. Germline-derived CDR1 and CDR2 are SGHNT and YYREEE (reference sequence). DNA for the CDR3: TGTGCCAGCAGTTTCCCGGGAGGCGGTGGCGAGCAGTACTTC. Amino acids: CASSFPGGGGEQYF. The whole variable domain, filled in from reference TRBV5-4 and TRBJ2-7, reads ETGVTQSPTHLIKTRGQQVTLRCSSQSGHNTVSWYQQALGQGPQFIFQYYREEENGRGNFPPRFSGLQFPNYSSELNVNALELDDSALYLCASSFPGGGGEQYFGPGTRLTVT.

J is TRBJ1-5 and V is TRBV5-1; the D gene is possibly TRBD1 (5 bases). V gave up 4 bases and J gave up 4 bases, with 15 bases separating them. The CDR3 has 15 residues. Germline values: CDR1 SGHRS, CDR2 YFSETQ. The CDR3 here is CASSPLPGRNQPQHF. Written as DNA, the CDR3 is TGCGCCAGCAGCCCACTCCCGGGGCGTAATCAGCCCCAGCATTTT. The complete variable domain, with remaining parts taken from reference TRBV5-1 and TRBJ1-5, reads KAGVTQTPRYLIKTRGQQVTLSCSPISGHRSVSWYQQTPGQGLQFLFEYFSETQRNKGNFPGRFSGRQFSNSRSEMNVSTLELGDSALYLCASSPLPGRNQPQHFGDGTRLSIL.

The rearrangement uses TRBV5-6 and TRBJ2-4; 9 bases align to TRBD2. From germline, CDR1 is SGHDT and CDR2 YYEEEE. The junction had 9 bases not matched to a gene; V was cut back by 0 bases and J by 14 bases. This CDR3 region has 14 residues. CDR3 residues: CASSLALAGGEKYF. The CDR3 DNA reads TGTGCCAGCAGCTTGGCACTAGCGGGCGGAGAGAAGTACTTC. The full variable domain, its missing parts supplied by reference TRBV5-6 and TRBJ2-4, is DAGVTQSPTHLIKTRGQQVTLRCSPKSGHDTVSWYQQALGQGPQFIFQYYEEEERQRGNFPDRFSGHQFPNYSSELNVNALLLGDSALYLCASSLALAGGEKYFGAGTRLSVL.

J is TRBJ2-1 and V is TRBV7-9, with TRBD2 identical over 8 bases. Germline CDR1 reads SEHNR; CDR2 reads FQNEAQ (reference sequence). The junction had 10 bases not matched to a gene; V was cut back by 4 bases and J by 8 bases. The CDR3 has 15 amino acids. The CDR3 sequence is CASSSSEAGAYEQFF. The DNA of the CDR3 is TGTGCCAGCAGCTCGAGTGAAGCGGGAGCTTATGAGCAGTTCTTC.

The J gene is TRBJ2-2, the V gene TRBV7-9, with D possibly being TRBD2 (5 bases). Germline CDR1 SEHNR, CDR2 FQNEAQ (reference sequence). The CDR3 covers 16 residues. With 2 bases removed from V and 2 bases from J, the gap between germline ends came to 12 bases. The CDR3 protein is CASSLRSGENTGELFF. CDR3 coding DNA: TGTGCCAGCAGCTTAAGAAGCGGAGAAAACACCGGGGAGCTGTTTTTT. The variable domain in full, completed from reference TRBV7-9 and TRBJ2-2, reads DTGVSQNPRHKITKRGQNVTFRCDPISEHNRLYWYRQTLGQGPEFLTYFQNEAQLEKSRLLSDRFSAERPKGSFSTLEIQRTEQGDSAMYLCASSLRSGENTGELFFGEGSRLTVL.

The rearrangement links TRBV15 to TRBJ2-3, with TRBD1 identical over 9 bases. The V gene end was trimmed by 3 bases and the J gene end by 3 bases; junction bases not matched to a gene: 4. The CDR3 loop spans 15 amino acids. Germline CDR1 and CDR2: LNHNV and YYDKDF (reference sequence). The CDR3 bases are TGTGCCACCAGCAGTGGACAGGGGATAACAGATACGCAGTATTTT. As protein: CATSSGQGITDTQYF.

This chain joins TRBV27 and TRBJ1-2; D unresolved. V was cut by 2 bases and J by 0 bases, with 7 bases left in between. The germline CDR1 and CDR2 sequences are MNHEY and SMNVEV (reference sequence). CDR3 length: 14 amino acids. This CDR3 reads CASSLRAANYGYTF. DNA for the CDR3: TGTGCCAGCAGTTTAAGGGCAGCTAACTATGGCTACACCTTC.

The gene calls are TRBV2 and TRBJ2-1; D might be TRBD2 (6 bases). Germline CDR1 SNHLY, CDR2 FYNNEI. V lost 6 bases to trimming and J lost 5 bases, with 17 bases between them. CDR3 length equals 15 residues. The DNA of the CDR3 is TGTGCCAGCAGCCCTGTAGGAGCGGGTCACAATGAGCAGTTCTTC. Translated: CASSPVGAGHNEQFF.

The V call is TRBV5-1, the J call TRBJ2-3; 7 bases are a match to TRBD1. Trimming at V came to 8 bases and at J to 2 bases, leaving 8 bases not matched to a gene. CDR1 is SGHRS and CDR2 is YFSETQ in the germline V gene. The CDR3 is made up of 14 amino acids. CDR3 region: CASSTGLNTDTQYF. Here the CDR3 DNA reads TGCGCCAGTTCGACAGGGCTGAACACAGATACGCAGTATTTT.

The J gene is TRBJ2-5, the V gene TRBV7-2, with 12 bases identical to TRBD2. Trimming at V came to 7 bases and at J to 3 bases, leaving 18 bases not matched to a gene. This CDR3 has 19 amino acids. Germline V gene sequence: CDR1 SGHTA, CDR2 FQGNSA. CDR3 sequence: CASTLYPGLAGLQKETQYF. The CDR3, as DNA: TGTGCCAGCACCCTATACCCGGGACTAGCGGGCCTCCAGAAAGAGACCCAGTACTTC.

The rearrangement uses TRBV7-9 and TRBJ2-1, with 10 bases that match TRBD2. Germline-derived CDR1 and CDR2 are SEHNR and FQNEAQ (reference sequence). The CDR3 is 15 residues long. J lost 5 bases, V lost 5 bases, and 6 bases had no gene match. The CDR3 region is CASSPRTSGHNEQFF. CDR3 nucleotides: TGTGCCAGCAGCCCACGGACTAGCGGTCACAATGAGCAGTTCTTC.

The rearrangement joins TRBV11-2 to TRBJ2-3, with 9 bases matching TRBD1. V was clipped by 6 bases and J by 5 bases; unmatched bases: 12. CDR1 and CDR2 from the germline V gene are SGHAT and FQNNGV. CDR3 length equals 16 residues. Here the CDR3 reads CASREGRTGARDTQYF. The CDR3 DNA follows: TGTGCCAGCAGAGAGGGAAGGACAGGGGCCCGAGATACGCAGTATTTT.

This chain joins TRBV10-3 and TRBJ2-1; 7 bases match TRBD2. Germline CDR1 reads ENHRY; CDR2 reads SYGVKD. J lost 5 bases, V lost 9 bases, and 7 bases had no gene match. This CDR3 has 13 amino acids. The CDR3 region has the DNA TGTGCCATTGGAGCCGGGACTAACAATGAGCAGTTCTTC. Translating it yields CAIGAGTNNEQFF.

The CDR3 bases are TGTGCCAGCAGCTCTAGGATGAACACCGGGGAGCTGTTTTTT. Protein product: CASSSRMNTGELFF. The chain links TRBV9 to TRBJ2-2; D is unclear. V gave up 4 bases and J gave up 1 base, with 8 bases separating them. Germline V gives CDR1 SGDLS, CDR2 YYNGEE. The CDR3 length is 14 residues.

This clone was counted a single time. CDR3 coding DNA: TGTGCCAGCAGCTTAGGGGGTAACCGCCTCACCGGGGAGCTGTTTTTT. Amino acid sequence: CASSLGGNRLTGELFF. The genes are TRBV7-9 and TRBJ2-2; unclear D gene. The germline CDR1 and CDR2 sequences are SEHNR and FQNEAQ (reference sequence). With 1 base removed from V and 4 bases from J, the gap between germline ends came to 13 bases. CDR3 length: 16 residues. Based on the CDR3 plus reference TRBV7-9 and TRBJ2-2, the full variable domain is DTGVSQNPRHKITKRGQNVTFRCDPISEHNRLYWYRQTLGQGPEFLTYFQNEAQLEKSRLLSDRFSAERPKGSFSTLEIQRTEQGDSAMYLCASSLGGNRLTGELFFGEGSRLTVL.

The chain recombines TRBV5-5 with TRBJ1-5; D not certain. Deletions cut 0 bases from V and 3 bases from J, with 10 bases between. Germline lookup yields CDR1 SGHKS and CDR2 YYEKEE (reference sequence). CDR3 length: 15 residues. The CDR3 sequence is CASSLAGNDNQPQHF. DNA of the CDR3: TGTGCCAGCAGCTTGGCCGGGAATGACAATCAGCCCCAGCATTTT.